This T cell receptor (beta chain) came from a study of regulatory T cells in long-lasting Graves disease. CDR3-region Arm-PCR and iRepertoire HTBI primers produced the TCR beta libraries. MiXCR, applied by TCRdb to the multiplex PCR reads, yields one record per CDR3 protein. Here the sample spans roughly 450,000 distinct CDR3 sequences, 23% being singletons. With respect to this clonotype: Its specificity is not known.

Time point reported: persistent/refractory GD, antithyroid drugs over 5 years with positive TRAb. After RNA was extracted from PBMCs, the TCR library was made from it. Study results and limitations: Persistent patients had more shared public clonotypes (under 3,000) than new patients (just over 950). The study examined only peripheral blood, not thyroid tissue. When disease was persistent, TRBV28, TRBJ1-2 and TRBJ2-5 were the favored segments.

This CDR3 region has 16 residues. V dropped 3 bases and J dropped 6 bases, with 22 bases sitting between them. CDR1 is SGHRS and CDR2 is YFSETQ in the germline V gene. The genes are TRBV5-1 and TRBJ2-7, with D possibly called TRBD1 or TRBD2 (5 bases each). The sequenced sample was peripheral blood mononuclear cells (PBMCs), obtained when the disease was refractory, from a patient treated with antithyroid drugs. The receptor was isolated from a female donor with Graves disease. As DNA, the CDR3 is TGCGCCAGCAGCTCGAGCTCTGTCCAGGGACCCGGCGAGCAGTACTTC. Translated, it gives CASSSSSVQGPGEQYF.